The 20 T cell receptor beta chains below were found in one sample sequenced in a study of chemoradiotherapy in HPV16-positive cancers (dated by TCRdb to 2022 to 2024). Library prep was done by the immunoSEQ multiplex PCR assay. The immuneACCESS repertoire file appears here via TCRdb, limited to in-frame rearrangements. These files lack a portion of the clones; in checked studies, under half of the deficit traces to unresolved V genes, and the cause of the others is not known. This sample comprises roughly 840 clones, about 67% of them detected only once. The leading ten clones occupy around 30% of the sample. The sample in question was tumor tissue, obtained from a patient who underwent chemoradiotherapy. The source is a human donor with HPV-associated anogenital cancer.

This clone was counted a few times. The chain employs TRBV6-6 and TRBJ1-4; TRBD1 might be the D (6 bases). From germline, CDR1 is MNHNY and CDR2 SVGAGI (reference sequence). This CDR3 region has 14 residues. V lost 6 bases and J 7 bases, leaving 15 bases between the germline ends. Here the CDR3 DNA reads TGTGCCAGCAGCCGCGACAGGTCTTTTGAAAAACTGTTTTTT. It yields the protein CASSRDRSFEKLFF.

The gene calls are TRBV9 and TRBJ1-2; D might be TRBD1 (6 bases). Trimming left V 0 bases short and J 8 bases short, with 14 bases between. The CDR3 spans 14 residues. Per germline, CDR1 SGDLS and CDR2 YYNGEE. CDR3 DNA: TGTGCCAGCAGCGTAGATAGGACAGAAGGCGGCTACACCTTC. Amino acids: CASSVDRTEGGYTF.

The genes are TRBV5-6 and TRBJ2-2; unclear D gene. The CDR3 length is 13 residues. Trimming left V 2 bases short and J 4 bases short, with 6 bases between. Per the germline V gene, CDR1 is SGHDT and CDR2 is YYEEEE. The CDR3 region has the DNA TGTGCCAGCAGCTTCGGTCCCACCGGGGAGCTGTTTTTT. It yields the protein CASSFGPTGELFF.

The CDR3, as DNA: TGTGCCAGTACCCCACCTAGCGGGAGGAGCACCGGGGAGCTGTTTTTT. Its protein product is CASTPPSGRSTGELFF. The chain joins TRBV19 to TRBJ2-2; 11 nucleotides agree with TRBD2. Germline values: CDR1 LNHDA, CDR2 SQIVND (reference sequence). Losses at the gene ends were 7 bases for V and 4 bases for J; bases not matched to a gene: 8. CDR3 length: 16 residues.

This clone is termed large. This sequence joins TRBV4-2 and TRBJ1-6; D is uncertain. V gave up 1 base and J gave up 2 bases, with 9 bases separating them. Germline assignment: CDR1 LGHNA and CDR2 YNFKEQ. The CDR3 spans 16 residues. In DNA, the CDR3 is TGTGCCAGCAGCCAAGGGGGTACCGCCTATAATTCACCCCTCCACTTT. This codes for CASSQGGTAYNSPLHF.

As regards this clone: Other DNA sequences in the sample encode the same CDR3. The chain combines TRBV6-4 with TRBJ2-1; D may be TRBD1 (6 bases). The CDR3 extends over 15 amino acids. Germline V gene sequence: CDR1 MRHNA, CDR2 SNTAGT. V shed 0 bases and J shed 7 bases, with 13 bases lying between them. The CDR3, as DNA: TGTGCCAGCAGTGACTCGCAGGGGACCGGGAATGAGCAGTTCTTC. Amino acid sequence: CASSDSQGTGNEQFF.

V usage is TRBV29-1 and J usage is TRBJ2-7; perhaps D is TRBD1 or TRBD2 (5 bases each). This CDR3 is built from 15 residues. Trimming left V 5 bases short and J 0 bases short, with 17 bases between. Germline V gene lookup returns CDR1 SQVTM and CDR2 ANQGSEA. The DNA of the CDR3 is TGCAGCGTTTTCTCTGACAGCGGATTCTCCTACGAGCAGTACTTC. Translated, it gives CSVFSDSGFSYEQYF.

The chain uses TRBV5-1 and TRBJ1-1; D call uncertain. Germline CDR1 reads SGHRS; CDR2 reads YFSETQ. Trimming took 0 bases from V and 5 from J, leaving 11 bases between them. The CDR3 covers 14 residues. The DNA of the CDR3 is TGCGCCAGCAGCTTGGCCGGCCAGTGGACTGAAGCTTTCTTT. It yields the protein CASSLAGQWTEAFF.

In its sample, this clone is large. The chain joins TRBV10-3 to TRBJ1-2; D might be TRBD1 (6 bases). Germline V gene sequence: CDR1 ENHRY, CDR2 SYGVKD. V was clipped by 4 bases and J by 8 bases, with 17 bases between them. CDR3 length equals 14 residues. The CDR3 sequence: CAISVGGLPYGYTF. Here the CDR3 DNA reads TGTGCCATCAGTGTAGGGGGTCTTCCCTACGGCTACACCTTC.

This chain uses TRBV10-3 with TRBJ2-7; 11 bases match TRBD2. In germline, CDR1 is ENHRY, CDR2 SYGVKD. Unmatched junction bases numbered 6, after V lost 4 bases and J lost 4 bases. This CDR3 contains 15 residues. In nucleotides, the CDR3 is TGTGCCATCAGTGGCGGGGCTAGCGGGGGGTACGAGCAGTACTTC. Its translation: CAISGGASGGYEQYF.

The V call is TRBV6-1, the J call TRBJ1-2; TRBD1 might be the D (5 bases). The CDR3 sequence is 14 residues long. Trimming cost V 2 bases and J 1 base, with 8 bases left between them. Germline assignment: CDR1 MNHNS and CDR2 SASEGT. The CDR3 region has the DNA TGTGCCAGCAGTGAATGGGGGAATAACTATGGCTACACCTTC. It translates to CASSEWGNNYGYTF.

A few counts support this clone. The V and J genes are TRBV11-2 and TRBJ1-3; D unclear. This CDR3 is built from 14 residues. Germline V gene data show CDR1 as SGHAT and CDR2 as FQNNGV. Trimming left V 3 bases short and J 1 base short, with 7 bases between. The CDR3 nucleotides are TGTGCCAGCAGCTTGCGGCCGTCTGGAAACACCATATATTTT. Translation: CASSLRPSGNTIYF.

In this sample, this clone turned up a few times. V gene TRBV9 combines with J gene TRBJ1-2, with 7 bases identical to TRBD1. Trimming took 4 bases from V and 0 from J; bases not matched to a gene: 3. The CDR3 has 14 amino acids. Germline V lookup: CDR1 SGDLS, CDR2 YYNGEE. The CDR3 region has the DNA TGTGCCAGCAGCCGGGACAGAGCTAACTATGGCTACACCTTC. This codes for CASSRDRANYGYTF. Using reference TRBV9 and TRBJ1-2 for the parts outside the CDR3, the full variable domain is DSGVTQTPKHLITATGQRVTLRCSPRSGDLSVYWYQQSLDQGLQFLIQYYNGEERAKGNILERFSAQQFPDLHSELNLSSLELGDSALYFCASSRDRANYGYTFGSGTRLTVV.

This clone was detected only once. The chain links TRBV9 to TRBJ2-3; a possible D gene is TRBD1 (5 bases). V lost 3 bases and J 6 bases, leaving 20 bases between the germline ends. In germline, CDR1 is SGDLS, CDR2 YYNGEE. CDR3 size: 16 residues. CDR3 residues: CASSALGQGSADTQYF. CDR3 DNA: TGTGCCAGCAGCGCGTTGGGGCAGGGCTCCGCGGATACGCAGTATTTT.

V gene TRBV7-8 combines with J gene TRBJ1-2; tentative D call: TRBD1 (6 bases). In germline, CDR1 is SGHVS, CDR2 FQNEAQ. With 5 bases removed from V and 5 bases from J, the gap between germline ends came to 12 bases. The CDR3 extends over 13 amino acids. CDR3 in DNA: TGTGCCAGCAGCCCGTTGACAGGATATGGCTACACCTTC. It is translated as CASSPLTGYGYTF.

This chain connects TRBV19 to TRBJ1-6, with unresolved D. V was cut by 7 bases and J by 9 bases, with 10 bases left in between. In germline, CDR1 is LNHDA, CDR2 SQIVND (reference sequence). This CDR3 comprises 12 residues. CDR3 bases: TGTGCCAGTATGGGTGGTAGTTCACCCCTCCACTTT. Its protein product is CASMGGSSPLHF.

The rearrangement uses TRBV27 and TRBJ2-1; 9 positions match TRBD1. V trimming: 5 bases; J trimming: 7 bases; junction bases outside the gene matches: 6. CDR1 is MNHEY, CDR2 SMNVEV, per germline (reference sequence). The CDR3 loop spans 14 amino acids. The CDR3, as DNA: TGTGCCAGCAGTACAGGACAGGGGCGGAATGAGCAGTTCTTC. Translation gives CASSTGQGRNEQFF.

The chain combines TRBV7-9 with TRBJ1-2; no clear D gene. Germline values: CDR1 SEHNR, CDR2 FQNEAQ (reference sequence). V lost 2 bases, J lost 7 bases, and 11 bases lay in between. This CDR3 comprises 13 residues. The CDR3 sequence is CASSLRDGLGYTF. DNA for the CDR3: TGTGCCAGCAGCTTAAGGGATGGGCTTGGCTACACCTTC.

The chain carries TRBV6-1 and TRBJ2-3; 7 bases fit TRBD2. CDR1 MNHNS and CDR2 SASEGT come from the germline V gene. V lost 2 bases, J lost 3 bases, and 14 bases stayed unmatched. The CDR3 has 18 amino acids. Here the CDR3 DNA reads TGTGCCAGCAGTGAAAGCGGCGGGGGATCACCGAGGACAGATACGCAGTATTTT. Protein: CASSESGGGSPRTDTQYF.

The gene calls are TRBV7-9 and TRBJ2-3, with 10 nucleotides matching TRBD2. CDR1 is SEHNR, CDR2 FQNEAQ, per germline (reference sequence). With V trimmed by 5 bases and J by 4 bases, 6 bases remained unmatched. The CDR3 is 15 amino acids. The CDR3 nucleotides read TGTGCCAGCAGCCTTAGCGGGGGGCCCCCAGATACGCAGTATTTT. This translates into CASSLSGGPPDTQYF.